Many counts were recorded for the clone carrying this T cell receptor (beta chain). The data originate from a study of neurological immune-mediated disorders. TCRdb called the 5' RACE reads again in MiXCR, with one record for every CDR3 protein. The data contain some 56,000 distinct CDR3 sequences, around 3.5% of them singletons. The germline gives CDR1 SQVTM, CDR2 ANQGSEA. The CDR3 spans 11 residues. Deletions cut 3 bases from V and 14 bases from J, with 14 bases between. This clonotype originated in a man aged 55-75 years with multiple sclerosis. The V and J genes are TRBV29-1 and TRBJ2-1; the D is unclear. Sequences were obtained from PBMCs. For the CDR3, the DNA is TGCAGCGTTGAGTCTGGGGATTATGAGTTCTTC. Its protein is CSVESGDYEFF.